A single sample gave rise to the 30 T cell receptor beta chains below, sequenced in a study of T cells in tuberculosis. The time point was: new active TB diagnosis, blood taken before or within 7 days of starting treatment. Repertoires were generated with immunoSEQ multiplex PCR, while TCRdb's copy carries only in-frame clones and drops some. Found here are about 35,000 clones, 70% to 90% of them singletons; the top ten hold about 5.2%. Sequences were derived from PBMCs, sampled at tuberculosis diagnosis. These receptors all stem from an adult with tuberculosis.

The chain recombines TRBV5-4 with TRBJ2-1; TRBD2 aligns across 7 bases. V lost 4 bases, J lost 3 bases, and 7 bases stayed unmatched. Germline CDR1 reads SGHNT; CDR2 reads YYREEE (reference sequence). The CDR3 extends over 15 amino acids. CDR3 region: CASSARGSNYNEQFF. CDR3 DNA sequence: TGTGCCAGCAGCGCGCGGGGGTCCAACTACAATGAGCAGTTCTTC.

The rearrangement uses TRBV20-1 and TRBJ1-1; D might be TRBD1 (5 bases). The CDR3 has 11 amino acids. V dropped 3 bases and J dropped 8 bases, with 10 bases sitting between them. Germline V gives CDR1 DFQATT, CDR2 SNEGSKA (reference sequence). The CDR3 DNA is TGCAGTGCTAGCGGGGGGATCGAAGCTTTCTTT. It specifies CSASGGIEAFF.

The chain combines TRBV7-8 with TRBJ1-6; weak D call: TRBD1 (6 bases). Germline V gives CDR1 SGHVS, CDR2 FQNEAQ. The CDR3 has 14 amino acids. V gave up 3 bases and J gave up 10 bases, with 13 bases separating them. Written as DNA, the CDR3 is TGTGCCAGCAGCTTGGGGACATGGGAATCACCCCTCCACTTT. This translates into CASSLGTWESPLHF.

This chain links TRBV11-1 with TRBJ1-1; TRBD1 matches 9 bases. CDR1 and CDR2 (germline): SGHAT, FQDESV (reference sequence). CDR3 length: 16 amino acids. V lost 6 bases and J lost 1; bases outside the gene matches: 9. As DNA, the CDR3 is TGTGCCAGCAGAACCGGGACAGGGCATACGAACACTGAAGCTTTCTTT. Its protein product is CASRTGTGHTNTEAFF.

The chain recombines TRBV6-1 with TRBJ1-4; TRBD1 is a possible D gene (5 bases). This CDR3 contains 15 residues. Per the germline V gene, CDR1 is MNHNS and CDR2 is SASEGT. The V end was cut by 3 bases, the J end by 4 bases, with 12 bases between. CDR3 region: CASSEWDSGNEKLFF. The CDR3 DNA reads as TGTGCCAGCAGTGAGTGGGACTCGGGTAATGAAAAACTGTTTTTT.

The V gene is TRBV28, the J gene TRBJ1-1; a possible D gene is TRBD1 (6 bases). Trimming removed 6 bases at V and 7 bases at J, with 15 bases between. Germline V lookup: CDR1 MDHEN, CDR2 SYDVKM. This CDR3 is 13 amino acids long. The CDR3 loop is CASREGGEDEAFF. The CDR3 bases are TGTGCCAGCAGGGAAGGGGGGGAGGATGAAGCTTTCTTT.

This chain uses TRBV4-1 with TRBJ2-2; 7 bases agree with TRBD1. Germline lookup yields CDR1 MGHRA and CDR2 YSYEKL. This CDR3 has 16 residues. The V and J ends lost 3 bases and 1 base, in that order; junction bases with no gene match: 5. CDR3 sequence reads: CASSQRRTGNTGELFF. The CDR3 DNA is TGCGCCAGCAGCCAGCGACGGACAGGGAACACCGGGGAGCTGTTTTTT.

The rearrangement uses TRBV5-1 and TRBJ2-1; D perhaps matches TRBD2 (6 bases). The V gene lost 4 bases and the J gene lost 2 bases, with 13 bases spanning the gap. The CDR3 runs 15 residues. Per germline, CDR1 SGHRS and CDR2 YFSETQ. The CDR3 reads CASSADGGTYNEQFF. The CDR3 coding sequence is TGCGCCAGCAGCGCGGATGGGGGGACCTACAATGAGCAGTTCTTC.

This rearrangement joins TRBV25-1 to TRBJ1-2, with D possibly TRBD1 on 6 matching bases. Germline CDR1 reads MGHDK; CDR2 reads SYGVNS. Trimming removed 4 bases at V and 4 bases at J, with 13 bases between. This CDR3 is 14 amino acids long. The CDR3 spells CASSGIGTPYGYTF. DNA for the CDR3: TGTGCCAGCAGTGGGATCGGGACACCCTATGGCTACACCTTC.

The rearrangement uses TRBV10-3 and TRBJ2-6, with TRBD1 matching 10 bases. CDR1 and CDR2 from the germline V gene are ENHRY and SYGVKD. This CDR3 has 16 residues. J was trimmed by 4 bases and V by 6 bases; bases with no gene match: 6. The CDR3 is CAISRGQGGGANVLTF. In DNA, the CDR3 is TGTGCCATCAGCCGAGGACAGGGGGGCGGGGCCAACGTCCTGACTTTC.

The gene calls are TRBV7-6 and TRBJ2-1; 8 bases are shared with TRBD1. CDR1 SGHVS and CDR2 FNYEAQ come from the germline V gene. V lost 5 bases to trimming and J lost 9 bases; unmatched junction nucleotides: 9. CDR3 length equals 14 residues. The CDR3 bases are TGTGCCAGCAGCGTCACAGGGGGGAGGATTGAGCAGTTCTTC. It translates to CASSVTGGRIEQFF.

The chain joins TRBV7-2 to TRBJ2-7, with 10 positions matching TRBD1. Germline V CDR1 and CDR2: SGHTA, FQGNSA. V trimming: 6 bases; J trimming: 3 bases; junction bases outside the gene matches: 8. The CDR3 has 15 residues. CDR3 sequence (DNA): TGTGCCAGCAGTCGGACAGGGGGGATCAGCTACGAGCAGTACTTC. This sequence encodes CASSRTGGISYEQYF.

The rearrangement uses TRBV5-1 and TRBJ1-4, with 9 bases aligning to TRBD1. Germline trimming cut 7 bases from V and 5 bases from J; bases unmatched to any gene: 3. The germline CDR1 and CDR2 sequences are SGHRS and YFSETQ. This CDR3 contains 13 residues. For the CDR3, the DNA is TGCGCCAGCGCGGGGACAGGGAATGAAAAACTGTTTTTT. Translated, it gives CASAGTGNEKLFF. The full variable domain, its missing parts supplied by reference TRBV5-1 and TRBJ1-4, is KAGVTQTPRYLIKTRGQQVTLSCSPISGHRSVSWYQQTPGQGLQFLFEYFSETQRNKGNFPGRFSGRQFSNSRSEMNVSTLELGDSALYLCASAGTGNEKLFFGSGTQLSVL.

J is TRBJ2-1 and V is TRBV18; D gene unclear. Germline loops: CDR1 KGHSH, CDR2 LQKENI. V shed 5 bases and J shed 4 bases, with 6 bases lying between them. There are 12 residues in the CDR3. The CDR3 sequence is CASSNTYNEQFF. The CDR3 DNA is TGTGCCAGCTCAAACACATACAATGAGCAGTTCTTC.

This chain uses TRBV5-1 with TRBJ1-1; 8 bases are a match to TRBD1. The V gene end was trimmed by 0 bases and the J gene end by 2 bases; junction bases not matched to a gene: 3. Germline-derived CDR1 and CDR2 are SGHRS and YFSETQ. The CDR3 covers 15 residues. The CDR3 region is CASSLGAGGNTEAFF. The CDR3 DNA follows: TGCGCCAGCAGCTTGGGGGCAGGGGGCAACACTGAAGCTTTCTTT.

V gene TRBV18 combines with J gene TRBJ1-2; D gene uncertain. Germline values: CDR1 KGHSH, CDR2 LQKENI. This CDR3 spans 13 amino acids. Trimming left V 5 bases short and J 2 bases short, with 9 bases between. CDR3 residues: CASSINKNYGYTF. The CDR3 nucleotides are TGTGCCAGCTCAATCAACAAAAACTATGGCTACACCTTC.

The chain joins TRBV30 to TRBJ1-5, with D possibly TRBD1 on 5 matching bases. V was clipped by 0 bases and J by 4 bases, with 7 bases between them. The length of the CDR3 is 13 residues. Germline V lookup: CDR1 GTSNPN, CDR2 SVGIG (reference sequence). CDR3 loop: CAWSVAGNQPQHF. The CDR3 bases are TGTGCCTGGAGTGTAGCAGGGAATCAGCCCCAGCATTTT.

The CDR3 sequence: CASTREGLWGYTF. The DNA of the CDR3 is TGTGCCAGCACCAGGGAGGGGTTGTGGGGCTACACCTTC. This chain uses TRBV7-2 with TRBJ1-2, with TRBD1 as a possible D gene (5 bases). This CDR3 comprises 13 residues. Looked up from germline, CDR1 is SGHTA and CDR2 is FQGNSA. V gave up 7 bases and J gave up 8 bases, with 17 bases separating them.

The rearrangement joins TRBV4-1 to TRBJ1-2; D call uncertain. Trimming shortened V by 1 base and J by 7 bases, and 10 bases separated the two germline ends. The CDR3 is made up of 13 amino acids. Germline-derived CDR1 and CDR2 are MGHRA and YSYEKL. CDR3 bases: TGCGCCAGCAGCCAAGTTGCAGGAGGTGGCTACACCTTC. Translated, it gives CASSQVAGGGYTF.

The chain links TRBV6-5 to TRBJ2-1, with 13 nucleotides matching TRBD2. V was pared by 4 bases and J by 8 bases, with 5 bases of the junction left unmatched. This CDR3 is built from 15 residues. The germline CDR1 and CDR2 sequences are MNHEY and SVGAGI. CDR3 amino acids: CASSLGLAGVHEQFF. The CDR3 DNA sequence: TGTGCCAGCAGTTTAGGACTAGCGGGAGTCCATGAGCAGTTCTTC.

The chain combines TRBV7-2 with TRBJ2-1; D may be TRBD2 (5 bases). Germline lookup yields CDR1 SGHTA and CDR2 FQGNSA. The ends were cut back, 5 bases at V and 9 bases at J, with 17 bases in the middle. The CDR3 runs to 14 residues. Written as DNA, the CDR3 is TGTGCCAGCAGCCTACCAACTAGAGGGAGTGAGCAGTTCTTC. Translating gives CASSLPTRGSEQFF.

The V call is TRBV19, the J call TRBJ1-1; the match to TRBD1 covers 8 bases. Per the germline V gene, CDR1 is LNHDA and CDR2 is SQIVND (reference sequence). The CDR3 is made up of 15 amino acids. The V segment lost 5 bases and the J segment 3 bases; nucleotides outside the gene matches: 8. For the CDR3, the DNA is TGTGCCAGTAGTGATGAGGACAGGGTCTACACTGAAGCTTTCTTT. It specifies CASSDEDRVYTEAFF.

The chain is built from TRBV27 and TRBJ1-2; TRBD1 agrees at 8 bases. CDR3 length: 16 residues. The V segment lost 5 bases and the J segment 4 bases; nucleotides outside the gene matches: 12. Germline loops: CDR1 MNHEY, CDR2 SMNVEV (reference sequence). The CDR3, as DNA: TGTGCCAGCAGTCCCCTCCCGCCAGGGGGCGCCTATGGCTACACCTTC. Translated: CASSPLPPGGAYGYTF.

The V gene is TRBV5-6, the J gene TRBJ2-2, with D maybe TRBD2 (5 bases). The germline V gene encodes CDR1 SGHDT and CDR2 YYEEEE. The CDR3 contains 15 residues. The V gene lost 0 bases and the J gene lost 6 bases, with 12 bases spanning the gap. For the CDR3, the DNA is TGTGCCAGCAGCTTGGGCGGGCCCATTTCCGGGGAGCTGTTTTTT. This gives the protein CASSLGGPISGELFF. Combining the CDR3 with reference TRBV5-6 and TRBJ2-2 gives the whole variable domain DAGVTQSPTHLIKTRGQQVTLRCSPKSGHDTVSWYQQALGQGPQFIFQYYEEEERQRGNFPDRFSGHQFPNYSSELNVNALLLGDSALYLCASSLGGPISGELFFGEGSRLTVL.

J is TRBJ2-3 and V is TRBV6-1; TRBD1 is a possible D gene (5 bases). V lost 7 bases, J lost 3 bases, and 14 bases lay in between. This CDR3 spans 14 amino acids. Germline assignment: CDR1 MNHNS and CDR2 SASEGT. The CDR3 sequence: CASKWSAGTDTQYF. The CDR3 nucleotides are TGTGCCAGCAAATGGTCGGCAGGGACAGATACGCAGTATTTT.

V and J are TRBV7-6 and TRBJ2-1, with TRBD2 identical over 14 bases. CDR3 length: 16 residues. J lost 6 bases, V lost 3 bases, and 4 bases had no gene match. Germline CDR1 and CDR2: SGHVS and FNYEAQ. CDR3: CASSFSTSGGANEQFF. For the CDR3, the DNA is TGTGCCAGCAGCTTCTCGACTAGCGGGGGGGCCAATGAGCAGTTCTTC.

V usage is TRBV7-9 and J usage is TRBJ2-1, with 13 bases aligning to TRBD2. Losses at the gene ends were 5 bases for V and 9 bases for J; bases not matched to a gene: 7. This CDR3 contains 15 residues. Germline lookup yields CDR1 SEHNR and CDR2 FQNEAQ (reference sequence). The CDR3 loop reads CASSPTSGRAREQFF. Written as DNA, the CDR3 is TGTGCCAGCAGCCCAACTAGCGGGAGGGCCCGTGAGCAGTTCTTC.

V gene TRBV7-3 combines with J gene TRBJ2-3; 10 bases align to TRBD2. Trimming at V came to 6 bases and at J to 4 bases, leaving 7 bases not matched to a gene. Germline CDR1 is SGHTA and CDR2 is FQGTGA. CDR3 length: 15 residues. The CDR3 DNA reads TGTGCCAGCAGTTTAGCGGGAGGAGGGGCAGATACGCAGTATTTT. Translating it yields CASSLAGGGADTQYF.

The J gene is TRBJ2-1, the V gene TRBV4-1; D perhaps matches TRBD2 (6 bases). This CDR3 has 17 residues. The germline V gene has CDR1 MGHRA and CDR2 YSYEKL. The V end lost 0 bases, the J end lost 4 bases, and 16 bases lay between the germline ends. The CDR3 region has the DNA TGCGCCAGCAGCCAAGATCTGAGGCTAGCGCTATACAATGAGCAGTTCTTC. It codes for CASSQDLRLALYNEQFF.

The V gene is TRBV19, the J gene TRBJ1-1; tentative D call: TRBD1 (5 bases). CDR1 and CDR2 (germline): LNHDA, SQIVND (reference sequence). V was pared by 1 base and J by 1 base, with 22 bases between. This CDR3 has 19 amino acids. The CDR3 DNA reads TGTGCCAGTAGTATAGGATTTGGATGGGGGGAATCGGCGAACACTGAAGCTTTCTTT. It specifies CASSIGFGWGESANTEAFF.